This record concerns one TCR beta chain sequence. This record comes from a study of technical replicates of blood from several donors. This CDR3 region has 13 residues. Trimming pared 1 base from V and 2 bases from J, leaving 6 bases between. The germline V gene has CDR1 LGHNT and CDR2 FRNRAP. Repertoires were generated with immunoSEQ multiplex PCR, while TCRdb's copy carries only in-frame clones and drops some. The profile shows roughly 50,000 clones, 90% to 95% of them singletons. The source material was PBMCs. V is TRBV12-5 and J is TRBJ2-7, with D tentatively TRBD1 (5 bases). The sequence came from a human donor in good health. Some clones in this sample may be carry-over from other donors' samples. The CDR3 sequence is CASGLETAYEQYF. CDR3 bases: TGTGCTAGTGGTTTGGAGACAGCCTACGAGCAGTACTTC.